A single T cell receptor beta chain is shown here with its context. The sample belongs to a study of T cell responses to AZD1222 COVID-19 vaccine. Produced via immunoSEQ multiplex PCR; TCRdb's table is partial and in-frame only. The data contain around 200,000 clones, 90% to 95% of them singletons. The germline V gene encodes CDR1 MGHDK and CDR2 SYGVNS. This CDR3 contains 11 residues. V gave up 2 bases and J gave up 7 bases, with 5 bases separating them. Specimen: peripheral blood, collected 28 days after the second dose of the MenACWY control vaccine. The chain is built from TRBV25-1 and TRBJ2-5; perhaps TRBD1 as D (5 bases). The TCR comes from an adult who received the MenACWY meningococcal vaccine as a control. In DNA, the CDR3 is TGTGCCAGCAGTGAACAGGGGACCCAGTACTTC. This codes for CASSEQGTQYF.